This T cell receptor beta chain derives from a study of CD8 T cells in Susac syndrome. Those who served as multiple sclerosis controls were treatment-naive patients with stable or active relapsing-remitting disease. Reverse transcription of roughly 0.45 to 1 ug RNA used random hexamers. Amplification of TCR beta CDR3 was carried out by immunoSEQ multiplex PCR, which covered 54 Vbeta and 13 Jbeta segments. One entry per CDR3 protein results from TCRdb running MiXCR on the immunoSEQ multiplex PCR reads. Of about 160,000 distinct CDR3 sequences in the sample, around 94% are singletons; the top ten hold about 0.09%. The CDR3 spans 16 residues. V gave up 4 bases and J gave up 5 bases; unmatched junction bases: 7. Germline values: CDR1 LGHNA, CDR2 YNFKEQ.

Sequencing was done on a sample of CD4+ T cells from PBMCs. The TCR originated in a human donor with multiple sclerosis. The chain joins TRBV4-2 to TRBJ2-5; 13 bases are shared with TRBD2. The CDR3 loop reads CASSPLLAGGEETQYF. For the CDR3, the DNA is TGTGCCAGCAGCCCCCTACTAGCGGGAGGGGAGGAGACCCAGTACTTC.